The next 17 T cell receptor beta chains were all read from a single sample in a study of blood T cell repertoires in COVID-19. Assay used: immunoSEQ multiplex PCR; TCRdb lists only in-frame clones, some missing. The table has about 200,000 clones, around nine tenths seen once. The sequencing input was peripheral blood. The receptor source for this set is a man between 18 and 35 years old with active or convalescent COVID-19.

V usage is TRBV19 and J usage is TRBJ1-5; D gene unclear. Trimming removed 8 bases from V and 1 base from J, with 21 bases in between. CDR3 size: 17 residues. In germline, CDR1 is LNHDA, CDR2 SQIVND (reference sequence). In DNA form, the CDR3 reads TGTGCCAGTTCCCGGAGGGCCCGGGAAGAGAGCAATCAGCCCCAGCATTTT. Protein: CASSRRAREESNQPQHF.

This clone was seen a handful of times. The CDR3 loop is CASSLASGISYNSPLHF. CDR3 DNA sequence: TGCGCCAGCAGCTTGGCTTCCGGGATCTCCTATAATTCACCCCTCCACTTT. The chain employs TRBV5-1 and TRBJ1-6; D is undetermined. The CDR3 runs 17 residues. The ends were cut back, 0 bases at V and 0 bases at J, with 10 bases in the middle. Germline CDR1 and CDR2: SGHRS and YFSETQ.

This clone came up a few times. The chain couples TRBV12-3 or TRBV12-4 to TRBJ1-1; D is unresolved. The V gene lost 2 bases and the J gene lost 0 bases, with 4 bases spanning the gap. This CDR3 has 13 amino acids. CDR3 DNA sequence: TGTGCCAGCAGTTTAACATTGAACACTGAAGCTTTCTTT. Protein sequence: CASSLTLNTEAFF.

The V call is TRBV19, the J call TRBJ2-7; TRBD2 might be the D (6 bases). This CDR3 is built from 14 residues. V lost 5 bases and J lost 5, with 16 bases in between. Germline V gene data show CDR1 as LNHDA and CDR2 as SQIVND (reference sequence). CDR3 region: CASSPRTGANEQYF. CDR3 DNA: TGTGCCAGTAGTCCCCGGACGGGAGCTAACGAGCAGTACTTC. Complete variable domain (other parts from reference TRBV19 and TRBJ2-7): DGGITQSPKYLFRKEGQNVTLSCEQNLNHDAMYWYRQDPGQGLRLIYYSQIVNDFQKGDIAEGYSVSREKKESFPLTVTSAQKNPTAFYLCASSPRTGANEQYFGPGTRLTVT.

V gene TRBV9 combines with J gene TRBJ2-1, with 11 bases aligning to TRBD2. The CDR3 sequence is 15 residues long. Germline trimming cut 3 bases from V and 9 bases from J; bases unmatched to any gene: 8. Germline loops: CDR1 SGDLS, CDR2 YYNGEE. The CDR3 region is CASSELAGVKTEQFF. CDR3 nucleotide sequence: TGTGCCAGCAGCGAACTAGCGGGAGTTAAGACTGAGCAGTTCTTC.

V is TRBV2 and J is TRBJ2-7; D is ambiguous. Trimming left V 3 bases short and J 0 bases short, with 9 bases between. The germline CDR1 and CDR2 sequences are SNHLY and FYNNEI. The CDR3 covers 14 residues. This CDR3 is CASSDIRISYEQYF. The CDR3 region has the DNA TGTGCCAGCAGTGATATCAGGATCTCCTACGAGCAGTACTTC.

As concerns this clone: Germline and junction disagree at one end, which may indicate a read error. The rearrangement joins TRBV28 to TRBJ1-2; D remains ambiguous. The CDR3 is 12 amino acids. Germline V gene lookup returns CDR1 MDHEN and CDR2 SYDVKM. The DNA of the CDR3 is TGTGCCAGCAGCCAACCTAACCATGGCTACACCTTC. Protein sequence: CASSQPNHGYTF.

This sequence joins TRBV19 and TRBJ2-1, with D possibly matching TRBD2 (5 bases). V was pared by 7 bases and J by 0 bases, with 13 bases between. From germline, CDR1 is LNHDA and CDR2 SQIVND (reference sequence). This CDR3 region has 15 residues. The CDR3 nucleotides are TGTGCCAGTACCAAAGCGGTTAGCTCCTACAATGAGCAGTTCTTC. Translating it yields CASTKAVSSYNEQFF. The full variable domain, in which reference TRBV19 and TRBJ2-1 provide the parts outside the CDR3, is DGGITQSPKYLFRKEGQNVTLSCEQNLNHDAMYWYRQDPGQGLRLIYYSQIVNDFQKGDIAEGYSVSREKKESFPLTVTSAQKNPTAFYLCASTKAVSSYNEQFFGPGTRLTVL.

V gene TRBV7-9 combines with J gene TRBJ2-3; 13 nucleotides align to TRBD2. Germline CDR1 SEHNR, CDR2 FQNEAQ (reference sequence). J gave up 5 bases and V 4 bases, and 3 bases lay outside the gene matches. The CDR3 loop spans 15 amino acids. The CDR3 nucleotides read TGTGCCAGCAGCTCGGGACTAGCGGGGAGAGATACGCAGTATTTT. The encoded protein is CASSSGLAGRDTQYF.

The rearrangement links TRBV5-1 to TRBJ1-1; 10 bases are shared with TRBD1. Unmatched junction bases numbered 5, after V lost 0 bases and J lost 3 bases. This CDR3 comprises 16 residues. Per germline, CDR1 SGHRS and CDR2 YFSETQ. The CDR3 loop reads CASSLVATGGDTEAFF. The CDR3 nucleotides read TGCGCCAGCAGCTTGGTAGCGACAGGGGGCGACACTGAAGCTTTCTTT.

The chain carries TRBV7-6 and TRBJ1-4, with D possibly being TRBD1 (6 bases). CDR3 length: 17 residues. Germline V CDR1 and CDR2: SGHVS, FNYEAQ. V shed 2 bases and J shed 8 bases, with 21 bases lying between them. CDR3 in amino acids: CASSLTGQGLKGEKLFF. DNA of the CDR3: TGTGCCAGCAGCTTAACAGGCCAGGGGTTAAAGGGGGAAAAACTGTTTTTT.

This clone has only a few counts. The gene calls are TRBV10-3 and TRBJ1-2; no firm D call. Germline loops: CDR1 ENHRY, CDR2 SYGVKD. The CDR3 contains 12 residues. V was cut by 5 bases and J by 6 bases, with 10 bases left in between. The CDR3 region is CAISRTGDGYTF. The CDR3 DNA reads as TGTGCCATCAGTCGGACTGGGGATGGCTACACCTTC.

This chain's CDR3 is CASSEGSSYQPQHF. DNA for the CDR3: TGTGCCAGCAGTGAAGGATCCAGTTATCAGCCCCAGCATTTT. The J gene is TRBJ1-5, the V gene TRBV6-1; no clear D gene. Trimming removed 1 base from V and 5 bases from J, with 9 bases in between. The germline V gene has CDR1 MNHNS and CDR2 SASEGT. The CDR3 extends over 14 amino acids.

This clone was seen a few times. The V call is TRBV18, the J call TRBJ2-5; D is unresolved. The germline V gene has CDR1 KGHSH and CDR2 LQKENI. The CDR3 runs 14 residues. Between the trimmed V and J ends, which lost 3 bases and 2 bases, there was a span of 10 bases. As DNA, the CDR3 is TGTGCCAGCTCACCTTCTCTCCTTCAAGAGACCCAGTACTTC. Its protein product is CASSPSLLQETQYF.

The V gene is TRBV9, the J gene TRBJ2-7; 13 positions agree with TRBD2. Trimming at V came to 4 bases and at J to 4 bases, leaving 8 bases not matched to a gene. Per the germline V gene, CDR1 is SGDLS and CDR2 is YYNGEE. CDR3 size: 16 residues. CDR3 DNA: TGTGCCAGCAGCCCGTGGACTAGCGGGAGTTGGTACGAGCAGTACTTC. This codes for CASSPWTSGSWYEQYF.

This clone was found once. The V gene is TRBV27, the J gene TRBJ1-1, with a tentative D call TRBD1 (5 bases). Germline V gene data show CDR1 as MNHEY and CDR2 as SMNVEV (reference sequence). The CDR3 runs to 13 residues. With 6 bases removed from V and 1 base from J, the gap between germline ends came to 9 bases. This chain's CDR3 is CASRLQENTEAFF. The CDR3 DNA reads as TGTGCCAGCAGATTACAGGAGAACACTGAAGCTTTCTTT.

The V gene is TRBV19, the J gene TRBJ2-1; 10 nucleotides align to TRBD1. CDR3 length: 16 amino acids. Germline CDR1 is LNHDA and CDR2 is SQIVND (reference sequence). V lost 4 bases to trimming and J lost 6 bases; unmatched junction nucleotides: 9. CDR3 in amino acids: CASSTAWDRGSNEQFF. The CDR3 DNA follows: TGTGCCAGTAGTACCGCCTGGGACAGGGGCTCCAATGAGCAGTTCTTC.